The source of this TCR beta chain is a study of CD8+ T cells in alopecia areata. About the study: The protocol delivered tofacitinib for 6 to 18 months, then withdrew it for 6 months.

General observations from the study: Higher clonality was seen in lesional scalp than in normal scalp, especially in alopecia totalis/universalis. Scalp clonality, along with expanded CD8+ clones among the top 100, was significantly decreased by tofacitinib.

In each case, RNA was isolated and then reverse transcribed into cDNA as the sequencing template. The repertoire was sequenced with immunoSEQ multiplex PCR; TCRdb's copy has only in-frame clones and lacks some. The sample has over 200,000 clones; over 60% are singletons. Germline assignment: CDR1 SGHNT and CDR2 YYREEE (reference sequence). After removal of 4 bases from V and 8 bases from J, the junction contained 8 bases not matched to a gene. The CDR3 runs to 14 residues. The treatment was: oral pan-JAK inhibitor, 5-10 mg twice daily. As to this clone: The antigen is not known.

Specimen: CD4+ T cells sorted from blood, collected at week 4, from a patient treated with tofacitinib. This TCR was sampled from a human donor with alopecia areata. The V gene is TRBV5-4, the J gene TRBJ1-3, with TRBD1 matching over 8 bases. The CDR3 spells CASSRGQGADTIYF. CDR3 nucleotides: TGTGCCAGCAGCCGGGGGCAGGGGGCGGACACCATATATTTT.